This TCR beta chain was obtained from a study of cytomegalovirus exposure and HLA in healthy donors. Study-level points and caveats: 164 TCR beta chains were listed as cytomegalovirus-associated. TCR clusters originating in the first cohort tended to co-occur in the 120 validation repertoires, according to a later analysis. Specific recognition of CMV antigens was confirmed in vitro for three chains (all CMV-associated).

As for this clone: What it binds is not known.

Method: immunoSEQ multiplex PCR; TCRdb's copy keeps in-frame clones and lacks some. Found here are about 86,000 clones, 85% to 95% of them singletons; the top ten hold 0.67%. Germline loops: CDR1 LGHNA, CDR2 YSLEER. The CDR3 spans 16 residues. Trimming shortened V by 0 bases and J by 2 bases, and 10 bases separated the two germline ends. This TCR derives from a man aged 18 to 29 in good health and CMV-seronegative. Source material: PBMCs. The chain links TRBV4-3 to TRBJ1-4, with D perhaps matching TRBD1 (5 bases). Here the CDR3 DNA reads TGCGCCAGCAGCCAAGATGGGGGGGGTACTAATGAAAAACTGTTTTTT. Amino acid sequence: CASSQDGGGTNEKLFF.